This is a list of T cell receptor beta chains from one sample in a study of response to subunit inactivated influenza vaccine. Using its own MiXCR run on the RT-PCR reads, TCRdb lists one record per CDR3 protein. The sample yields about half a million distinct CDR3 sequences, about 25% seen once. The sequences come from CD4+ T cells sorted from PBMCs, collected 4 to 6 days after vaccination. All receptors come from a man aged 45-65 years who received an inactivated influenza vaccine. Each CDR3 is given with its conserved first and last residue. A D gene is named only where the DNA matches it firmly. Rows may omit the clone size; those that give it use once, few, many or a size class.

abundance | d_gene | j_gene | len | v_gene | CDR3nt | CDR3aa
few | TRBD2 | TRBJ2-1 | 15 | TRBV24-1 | TGTGCCACCAACTCCGGGACTAGCGGCTCCAATGAGCAGTTCTTC | CATNSGTSGSNEQFF
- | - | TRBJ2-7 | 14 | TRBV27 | TGTGCCAGCACCCCGTTTCGGGGCGCCTACGAGCAGTACTTC | CASTPFRGAYEQYF
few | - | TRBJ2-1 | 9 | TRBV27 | TGTGCCAGATACAATGAGCAGTTCTTC | CARYNEQFF
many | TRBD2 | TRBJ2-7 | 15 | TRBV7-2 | TGTGCCAGCAGCTTAGATTCTAGCGGGGGATACGAGCAGTACTTC | CASSLDSSGGYEQYF
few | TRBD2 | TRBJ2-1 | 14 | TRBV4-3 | TGCGCCAGCAGCCAAGACTGGGGAGGGAATGAGCAGTTCTTC | CASSQDWGGNEQFF
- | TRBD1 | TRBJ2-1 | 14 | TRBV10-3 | TGTGCCATCAGCGGACAGGAGAGGGGCAATGAGCAGTTCTTC | CAISGQERGNEQFF
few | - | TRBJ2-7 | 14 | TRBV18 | TGTGCCAGCTCACCAATAGGGTACTCCTACGAGCAGTACTTC | CASSPIGYSYEQYF
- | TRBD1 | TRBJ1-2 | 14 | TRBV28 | TGTGCCAGCAGTTGGACAGGTCGGGGAGAAGGCTACACCTTC | CASSWTGRGEGYTF
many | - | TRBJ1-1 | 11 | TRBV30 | TGTGCCTGGAGTGTATTAACTGAAGCTTTCTTT | CAWSVLTEAFF
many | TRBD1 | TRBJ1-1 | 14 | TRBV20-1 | TGCAGTGCTAGAGCAGGGGGCGGGAACACTGAAGCTTTCTTT | CSARAGGGNTEAFF
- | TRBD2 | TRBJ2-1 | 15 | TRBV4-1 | TGCGCCAGCAGCCAAGCCGGGACTAGTTTCAATGAGCAGTTCTTC | CASSQAGTSFNEQFF
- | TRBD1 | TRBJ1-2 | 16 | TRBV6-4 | TGTGCCAGCAGTGACTCCGCCAAGGGACAGGGCCATGGCTACACCTTC | CASSDSAKGQGHGYTF